This TCR beta chain was recorded in a study of cytomegalovirus exposure and HLA in healthy donors. For the study at large: HLA-typed donors were the source of 83 million or so unique TCRs, which an early data release held. Study findings and constraints: Excluded were some V segments that proved indistinguishable, including TRBV6-2 and TRBV6-3. According to the study, 150 to 200 TCR beta chains were cytomegalovirus-associated.

J lost 7 bases, V lost 6 bases, and 13 bases had no gene match. CDR1 is MDHEN and CDR2 is SYDVKM in the germline V gene. The CDR3 consists of 16 residues. Primers included in the PCR were 60 Vbeta and 13 Jbeta primers. Assay: immunoSEQ multiplex PCR; the TCRdb copy retains only in-frame clones and omits some. The repertoire includes about 150,000 clones, around 68% of them detected once, and approximately 2.1% sits in the top ten. Points on this clone: Antigen unknown.

The clonotype comes from a man younger than 40 in good health and CMV-seronegative. J is TRBJ2-1 and V is TRBV28, with 9 bases identical to TRBD1. The specimen sequenced was PBMCs. CDR3 loop: CASSPLPQGASNEQFF. CDR3 in DNA: TGTGCCAGCAGCCCCTTACCACAGGGGGCAAGTAATGAGCAGTTCTTC.